The entry below gives a single T cell receptor beta chain sequence along with its context. This specimen belongs to a study of blood T cell repertoires in COVID-19. Overall study: In each case, the material was cDNA or gDNA derived from T cells, B-cell-depleted T cells, or PBMCs.

Repertoires were generated with immunoSEQ multiplex PCR, while TCRdb's copy carries only in-frame clones and drops some. The table has roughly 250,000 clones, about nine tenths seen once. CDR3 size: 15 residues. With V trimmed by 4 bases and J by 4 bases, 5 bases remained unmatched. CDR1 SGDLS and CDR2 YYNGEE come from the germline V gene. The chain employs TRBV9 and TRBJ2-1, with TRBD2 identical over 10 bases. This TCR derives from a woman aged 40 to 50 with acute COVID-19. Specimen: PBMCs or T cells enriched from blood (not recorded which). The CDR3 DNA sequence: TGTGCCAGCAGCAGTACTAGCGGGGTTTACAATGAGCAGTTCTTC. Its protein is CASSSTSGVYNEQFF.